This is a list of T cell receptor beta chains from one sample in a study of shared clonotypes between healthy human individuals. Libraries were prepared by immunoSEQ multiplex PCR; TCRdb keeps only in-frame clonotypes and omits some of them. Here the sample spans fewer than 1.8 million clones, approximately 98.5% being singletons. The sequenced material came from naive CD4+ T cells sorted from blood. The receptors here all came from a man aged 30 to 39 in good health. Both conserved end residues are part of each CDR3. D genes are given only for firm matches. Some rows mark clone size as missing; the rest say once, few, many or name a class of expanded clone.

V: TRBV14
D: TRBD2
J: TRBJ2-1
size: -
DNA: TGTGCCAGCAGCGTCGGACTAGCGGGGGGTTCCCTGACTCCCTACAATGAGCAGTTCTTC
CDR3: CASSVGLAGGSLTPYNEQFF

V: TRBV20-1
D: TRBD1
J: TRBJ2-5
size: -
DNA: TGCAGTGCTAGTCCCGACAGGGCCCAGTACTTC
CDR3: CSASPDRAQYF

V: TRBV28
D: TRBD1
J: TRBJ2-5
size: -
DNA: TGTGCCAGCAGAAGAGACAGGGGTGGTGGAGAGACCCAGTACTTC
CDR3: CASRRDRGGGETQYF

V: TRBV5-4
D: TRBD2
J: TRBJ2-3
size: -
DNA: TGTGCCAGCAGCCGAGACCGGGAGGGTACAGATACGCAGTATTTT
CDR3: CASSRDREGTDTQYF

V: TRBV5-1
D: TRBD2
J: TRBJ2-5
size: -
DNA: TGCGCCAGCAGCTCCTTCCTAGCGGGAGAAGAGACCCAGTACTTC
CDR3: CASSSFLAGEETQYF

V: TRBV29-1
D: TRBD1
J: TRBJ1-2
size: -
DNA: TGCAGCGTTGGAAGGACAGGGGGCGTAGGTGGCTACACCTTC
CDR3: CSVGRTGGVGGYTF

V: TRBV28
D: -
J: TRBJ1-4
size: once
DNA: TGTGCCAGCAGTCGAACAGGGACTGCAACTAATGAAAAACTGTTTTTT
CDR3: CASSRTGTATNEKLFF

V: TRBV5-1
D: -
J: TRBJ1-1
size: -
DNA: TGCGCCAGCAGCTTGCGCGAAAACACTGAAGCTTTCTTT
CDR3: CASSLRENTEAFF

V: TRBV10-1
D: TRBD1
J: TRBJ1-1
size: -
DNA: TGCGCCAGCAGTGTTACAGGGGGCGAAGCTTTCTTT
CDR3: CASSVTGGEAFF

V: TRBV5-1
D: -
J: TRBJ2-7
size: -
DNA: TGCGCCAGCAGCTTGGGGGACCACACCTACGAGCAGTACTTC
CDR3: CASSLGDHTYEQYF

V: TRBV5-1
D: -
J: TRBJ2-3
size: -
DNA: TGCGCCAGCAGCTTGGCCGAGGATACGCAGTATTTT
CDR3: CASSLAEDTQYF

V: TRBV5-6
D: -
J: TRBJ2-7
size: -
DNA: TGTGCCAGCAGCTTGAGGAGAATCGGACTACCCTACGAGCAGTACTTC
CDR3: CASSLRRIGLPYEQYF

V: TRBV7-9
D: -
J: TRBJ1-1
size: -
DNA: TGTGCCAGCAGCAGACCCGGACCAAACACTGAAGCTTTCTTT
CDR3: CASSRPGPNTEAFF

V: TRBV11-2
D: -
J: TRBJ2-1
size: -
DNA: TGTGCCAGCAGCTTAGAAAAATATGAGCAGTTCTTC
CDR3: CASSLEKYEQFF

V: TRBV5-8
D: -
J: TRBJ2-7
size: -
DNA: TGTGCCAGCAGCCTACGACTGGGAAGCTACGAGCAGTACTTC
CDR3: CASSLRLGSYEQYF

V: TRBV7-6
D: -
J: TRBJ1-5
size: -
DNA: TGTGCCAGCAGCCCGCAGCTAAGAGGTCAGCCCCAGCATTTT
CDR3: CASSPQLRGQPQHF

V: TRBV5-1
D: TRBD2
J: TRBJ2-1
size: -
DNA: TGCGCCAGCAGCTTGGCTAGCGGGGCCTCCTACAATGAGCAGTTCTTC
CDR3: CASSLASGASYNEQFF

V: TRBV27
D: TRBD2
J: TRBJ2-5
size: -
DNA: TGTGCCAGCAGTCCTCCGGGACTAGCCATCTACTTC
CDR3: CASSPPGLAIYF

V: TRBV27
D: TRBD2
J: TRBJ2-3
size: -
DNA: TGTGCCAGCAGTTCGAGCGGGAGGGACACAGATACGCAGTATTTT
CDR3: CASSSSGRDTDTQYF

V: TRBV28
D: -
J: TRBJ1-5
size: -
DNA: TGTGCCAGCAGTTTGTGGGGTCAGCCCCAGCATTTT
CDR3: CASSLWGQPQHF

V: TRBV6-4
D: -
J: TRBJ2-2
size: -
DNA: TGTGCCAGCAGTGACAGGGACACCGGGGAGCTGTTTTTT
CDR3: CASSDRDTGELFF

V: TRBV5-1
D: -
J: TRBJ2-7
size: -
DNA: TGCGCCAGCAGCTTGGGGGGAACGGGAAGCGAGCAGTACTTC
CDR3: CASSLGGTGSEQYF

V: TRBV7-8
D: TRBD1
J: TRBJ2-1
size: -
DNA: TGTGCCAGCAGCTTGAGGGACAGGGCCTTACTTAGCTCCTACAATGAGCAGTTCTTC
CDR3: CASSLRDRALLSSYNEQFF

V: TRBV14
D: -
J: TRBJ1-1
size: -
DNA: TGTGCCAGCAGCCAAGATTTTGCAGGGAACACTGAAGCTTTCTTT
CDR3: CASSQDFAGNTEAFF

V: TRBV11-2
D: TRBD1
J: TRBJ2-3
size: -
DNA: TGTGCCAGCAGCTTACCCCAGACAGGGGTTACAGATACGCAGTATTTT
CDR3: CASSLPQTGVTDTQYF

V: TRBV18
D: -
J: TRBJ2-2
size: -
DNA: TGTGCCAGCTCACCTCGCAGGAACGGGGGGCAGGTGAACACCGGGGAGCTGTTTTTT
CDR3: CASSPRRNGGQVNTGELFF

V: TRBV5-4
D: TRBD1
J: TRBJ1-1
size: -
DNA: TGTGCCAGCAGCCTACAGGGGGCGCGGGGGAACACTGAAGCTTTCTTT
CDR3: CASSLQGARGNTEAFF

V: TRBV5-1
D: TRBD2
J: TRBJ2-1
size: -
DNA: TGCGCCAGCAGCTCCGGGACTAGCGGGGCGACTTACAATGAGCAGTTCTTC
CDR3: CASSSGTSGATYNEQFF

V: TRBV5-1
D: -
J: TRBJ2-5
size: few
DNA: TGCGCCAGCAGCTTGATTGTCCAAGAGACCCAGTACTTC
CDR3: CASSLIVQETQYF

V: TRBV5-5
D: -
J: TRBJ2-5
size: -
DNA: TGTGCCAGCAGCTTGGCCTGGGGTGGCGAGACCCAGTACTTC
CDR3: CASSLAWGGETQYF

V: TRBV18
D: -
J: TRBJ2-4
size: -
DNA: TGTGCCAGCTCACCCCAGGGGACCGGGGTCTTCTTC
CDR3: CASSPQGTGVFF

V: TRBV28
D: -
J: TRBJ2-7
size: -
DNA: TGTGCCAGCAGCATTCAGCCGTACGAGCAGTACTTC
CDR3: CASSIQPYEQYF

V: TRBV5-1
D: -
J: TRBJ2-2
size: -
DNA: TGCGCCAGCAGCTTGGGACAGACCTACACCGGGGAGCTGTTTTTT
CDR3: CASSLGQTYTGELFF

V: TRBV7-9
D: -
J: TRBJ2-7
size: -
DNA: TGTGCCAGCAGTTACACCGGGCTCCACTACGAGCAGTACTTC
CDR3: CASSYTGLHYEQYF

V: TRBV9
D: -
J: TRBJ2-1
size: -
DNA: TGTGCCAGCAGCGGCCGACCATGGAATGAGCAGTTCTTC
CDR3: CASSGRPWNEQFF

V: TRBV6-1
D: -
J: TRBJ2-1
size: -
DNA: TGTGCCAGCACTCCGGGTTCCTACAATGAGCAGTTCTTC
CDR3: CASTPGSYNEQFF

V: TRBV6-1
D: TRBD2
J: TRBJ2-1
size: -
DNA: TGTGCCAGCAGTGAACTGGTACTAGCGGGAGTAGTGCGTAATGAGCAGTTCTTC
CDR3: CASSELVLAGVVRNEQFF

V: TRBV28
D: -
J: TRBJ2-7
size: -
DNA: TGTGCCAGCAGTGGCTTTTCCTACGAGCAGTACTTC
CDR3: CASSGFSYEQYF

V: TRBV15
D: -
J: TRBJ2-7
size: -
DNA: TGTGCCACCAGCCCCCAGGCGGCGGACTCCTACGAGCAGTACTTC
CDR3: CATSPQAADSYEQYF

V: TRBV4-3
D: TRBD1
J: TRBJ1-1
size: -
DNA: TGCGCCAGCAGCCGGACAGGGACGAACACTGAAGCTTTCTTT
CDR3: CASSRTGTNTEAFF

V: TRBV19
D: TRBD1
J: TRBJ1-4
size: -
DNA: TGTGCCAGTAGTATACAGGGGGTTGAAAAACTGTTTTTT
CDR3: CASSIQGVEKLFF

V: TRBV28
D: -
J: TRBJ2-7
size: -
DNA: TGTGCCAGCAGTTTTTTCCCCTACGAGCAGTACTTC
CDR3: CASSFFPYEQYF

V: TRBV11-3
D: -
J: TRBJ1-5
size: -
DNA: TGTGCCAGCAGCCTTAGGACAGCTAGAAATCAGCCCCAGCATTTT
CDR3: CASSLRTARNQPQHF

V: TRBV10-3
D: TRBD2
J: TRBJ2-1
size: once
DNA: TGTGCCATCAGGGGATATAGCGGGAGGCTTGGTAGCTCCTACAATGAGCAGTTCTTC
CDR3: CAIRGYSGRLGSSYNEQFF